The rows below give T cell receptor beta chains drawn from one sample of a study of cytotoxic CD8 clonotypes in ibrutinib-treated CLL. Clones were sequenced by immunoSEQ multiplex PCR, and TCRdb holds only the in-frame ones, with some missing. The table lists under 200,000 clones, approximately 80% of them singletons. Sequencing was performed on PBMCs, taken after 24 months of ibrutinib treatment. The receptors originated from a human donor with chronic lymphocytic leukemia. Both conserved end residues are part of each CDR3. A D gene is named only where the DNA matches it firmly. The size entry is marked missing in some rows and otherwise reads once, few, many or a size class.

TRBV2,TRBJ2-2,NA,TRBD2,CASRGTSGSPGELFF,TGTGCCAGCAGGGGGACTAGCGGGAGCCCCGGGGAGCTGTTTTTT
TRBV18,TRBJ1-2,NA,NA,CASSRQNGYTF,TGTGCCAGCTCACGGCAGAATGGCTACACCTTC
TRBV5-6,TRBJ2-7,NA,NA,CASSLWNYEQYF,TGTGCCAGCAGCTTATGGAACTACGAGCAGTACTTC
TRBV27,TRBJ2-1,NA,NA,CASSRTEGEQFF,TGTGCCAGCAGTCGGACCGAGGGTGAGCAGTTCTTC
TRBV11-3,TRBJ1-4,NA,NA,CASQGGSSNEKLFF,TGTGCCAGCCAAGGAGGAAGCTCTAATGAAAAACTGTTTTTT
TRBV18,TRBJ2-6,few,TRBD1,CASSPSGTGGGVLTF,TGTGCCAGCTCACCTTCTGGTACAGGGGGCGGCGTCCTGACTTTC
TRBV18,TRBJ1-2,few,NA,CASSPLPEQRANYGYTF,TGTGCCAGCTCACCACTCCCCGAGCAGAGAGCTAACTATGGCTACACCTTC
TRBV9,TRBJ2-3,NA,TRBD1,CASSVTRQGDTQYF,TGTGCCAGCAGCGTAACGCGACAGGGGGATACGCAGTATTTT
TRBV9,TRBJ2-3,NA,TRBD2,CASSVLAGEGTDTQYF,TGTGCCAGCAGCGTCCTAGCGGGAGAGGGCACAGATACGCAGTATTTT
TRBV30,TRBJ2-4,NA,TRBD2,CAWSVDRGVKNIQYF,TGTGCCTGGAGTGTAGACCGGGGGGTAAAAAACATTCAGTACTTC
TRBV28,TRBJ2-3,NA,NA,CASQEGEYTDTQYF,TGTGCCAGCCAAGAGGGGGAGTACACAGATACGCAGTATTTT
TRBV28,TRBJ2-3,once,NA,CASSHPASTDTQYF,TGTGCCAGCTCTCACCCAGCGAGCACAGATACGCAGTATTTT
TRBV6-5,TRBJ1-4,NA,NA,CASSYEGFPNEKLFF,TGTGCCAGCAGTTACGAGGGGTTCCCTAATGAAAAACTGTTTTTT
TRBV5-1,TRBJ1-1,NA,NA,CASSLVEVTEAFF,TGCGCCAGCAGCTTGGTGGAGGTCACTGAAGCTTTCTTT
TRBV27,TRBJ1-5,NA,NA,CASSSGGGNQPQHF,TGTGCCAGCAGTTCCGGGGGGGGGAACCAGCCCCAGCATTTT
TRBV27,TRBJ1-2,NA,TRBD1,CASSLRQGADGYTF,TGTGCCAGCAGTTTACGACAGGGGGCGGATGGCTACACCTTC
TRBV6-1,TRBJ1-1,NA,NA,CASNRYIRAFF,TGTGCCAGCAACCGATATATACGGGCTTTCTTT
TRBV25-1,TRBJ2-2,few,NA,CASRTNTGELFF,TGTGCCAGCAGGACGAACACCGGGGAGCTGTTTTTT
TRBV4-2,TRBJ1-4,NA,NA,CASSLGTRASPNEKLFF,TGTGCCAGCAGCCTTGGGACCCGAGCGTCGCCTAATGAAAAACTGTTTTTT
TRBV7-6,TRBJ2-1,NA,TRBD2,CASSRLAAPYNEQFF,TGTGCCAGCAGCCGGCTAGCGGCCCCTTACAATGAGCAGTTCTTC
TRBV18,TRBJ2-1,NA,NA,CASSPQEGLYNEQFF,TGTGCCAGCTCCCCACAGGAAGGCCTCTACAATGAGCAGTTCTTC
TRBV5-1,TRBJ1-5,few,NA,CASSLDLGNQPQHF,TGCGCCAGCAGCTTGGACCTGGGCAATCAGCCCCAGCATTTT
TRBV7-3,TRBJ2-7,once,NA,CASSSRAKF,TGTGCCAGCAGCTCCCGGGCAAAGTTC
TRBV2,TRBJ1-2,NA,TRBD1,CASMTGSHGYTF,TGTGCCAGCATGACAGGGTCCCATGGCTACACCTTC
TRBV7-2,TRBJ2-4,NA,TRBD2,CASSPQRGLKNIQYF,TGTGCCAGCAGTCCGCAGCGGGGTCTCAAAAACATTCAGTACTTC
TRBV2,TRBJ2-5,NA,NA,CASRTGAEETQYF,TGTGCCAGCAGAACCGGGGCCGAGGAGACCCAGTACTTC
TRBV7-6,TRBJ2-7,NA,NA,CASSPRGAYEQYF,TGTGCCAGCAGCCCTCGGGGTGCCTACGAGCAGTACTTC